This entry lists 2 T cell receptor beta chains sequenced from one sample in a study of beta chain features in type 1 diabetes (dated by TCRdb to the late 2010s). Findings and caveats that apply to the study as a whole: In all four CD4+ subsets, TCRB CDR3 length was moderately but significantly shorter in type 1 diabetes patients.

Library creation used the immunoSEQ multiplex PCR assay. All of the isolated RNA was reverse transcribed with the High Capacity cDNA Reverse Transcription Kit, so expressed TCRB transcripts were sequenced. TCRdb took this table from immuneACCESS and kept in-frame rearrangements with V and J called. Such tables lack part of the clones; where checked against another copy, unresolved V genes explain under half of the gap, and the rest is unexplained. In this sample the table shows fewer than 70,000 clones, about 60% of which occur a single time. 0.29% of the sample is held by the ten biggest clonotypes. Their target antigens are unknown. The sample comprised stem cell memory CD4+ T cells from blood. The sample's cell subset or site label is to be understood as: stem cell-like memory CD4+ T cells. The receptors derive from a woman aged 30 to 39 with type 1 diabetes.

This chain connects TRBV19 to TRBJ2-3; TRBD2 matches 12 bases. The length of the CDR3 is 16 residues. V lost 2 bases and J lost 4; bases outside the gene matches: 4. Germline V gives CDR1 LNHDA, CDR2 SQIVND (reference sequence). The CDR3 DNA reads as TGTGCCAGTAGTATACTAGCGGGAGGGCTAGCAGATACGCAGTATTTT. It translates to CASSILAGGLADTQYF.

J is TRBJ1-5 and V is TRBV4-1; weak D call: TRBD1 (5 bases). Germline V CDR1 and CDR2: MGHRA, YSYEKL. The CDR3 is 17 amino acids. Trimming pared 3 bases from V and 1 base from J, leaving 16 bases between. The CDR3 DNA is TGCGCCAGCAGCCAGGGCGCTGGGGCAGCAAGCAATCAGCCCCAGCATTTT. It specifies CASSQGAGAASNQPQHF.